The clone carrying this TCR beta chain showed up just a few times. The method was immunoSEQ multiplex PCR; TCRdb's version includes in-frame clones alone and lacks a portion of them. The sample has around 45,000 clones; approximately 80% are singletons. The data originate from a study of OX40 agonist ivuxolimab in advanced cancers. With 0 bases clipped from V and 1 base from J, the junction kept 4 bases outside the gene matches. CDR3 length: 17 amino acids. CDR1 ENHRY and CDR2 SYGVKD come from the germline V gene. Prior autoimmune disease or systemic immunosuppression barred patients. Researchers took blood at baseline, on cycle 4 day 1, and on cycle 7 day 1.

This receptor was identified in an adult with an advanced solid tumor such as melanoma, head and neck, liver or kidney cancer. V is TRBV10-3 and J is TRBJ2-7; 12 bases agree with TRBD2. The starting material was CD4+ or CD8+ T cells sorted from blood, obtained in a trial of the OX40 agonist ivuxolimab. The CDR3 is CAISESTGTSGSYEQYF. Here the CDR3 DNA reads TGTGCCATCAGTGAGTCGACCGGGACTAGCGGGTCCTACGAGCAGTACTTC.